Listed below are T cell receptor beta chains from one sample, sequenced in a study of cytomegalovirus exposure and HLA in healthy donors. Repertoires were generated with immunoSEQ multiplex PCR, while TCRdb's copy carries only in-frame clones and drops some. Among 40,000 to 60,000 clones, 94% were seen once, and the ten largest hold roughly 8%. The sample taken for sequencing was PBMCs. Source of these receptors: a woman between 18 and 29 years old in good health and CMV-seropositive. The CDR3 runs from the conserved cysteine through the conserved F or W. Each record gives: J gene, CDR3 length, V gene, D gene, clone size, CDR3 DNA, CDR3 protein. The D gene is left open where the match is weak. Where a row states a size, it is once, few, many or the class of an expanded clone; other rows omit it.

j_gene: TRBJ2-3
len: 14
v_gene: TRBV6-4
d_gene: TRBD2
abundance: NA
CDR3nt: TGTGCCAGCAGTGAGCGGGAGAGCACAGATACGCAGTATTTT
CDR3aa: CASSERESTDTQYF

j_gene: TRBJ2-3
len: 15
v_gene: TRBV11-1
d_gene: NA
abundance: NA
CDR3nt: TGTGCCAGCAGCTTATTTCAGGGAAGCACAGATACGCAGTATTTT
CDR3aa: CASSLFQGSTDTQYF

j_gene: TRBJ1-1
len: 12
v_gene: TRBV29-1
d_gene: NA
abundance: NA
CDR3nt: TGCAGCGTACAAGTCACGAACACTGAAGCTTTCTTT
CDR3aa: CSVQVTNTEAFF

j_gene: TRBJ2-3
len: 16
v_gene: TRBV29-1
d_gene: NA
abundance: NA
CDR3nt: TGCAGCGTCCCTAGATCTGGGACTCACAGCACAGATACGCAGTATTTT
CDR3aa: CSVPRSGTHSTDTQYF

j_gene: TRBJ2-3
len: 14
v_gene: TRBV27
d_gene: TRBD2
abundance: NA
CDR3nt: TGTGCCAGCGGATTAGCGGGAGCCTTCGATACGCAGTATTTT
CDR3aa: CASGLAGAFDTQYF

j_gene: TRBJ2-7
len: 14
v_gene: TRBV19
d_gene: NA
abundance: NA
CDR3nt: TGTGCCAGTAGTATAGACGGGGGAGGCTACGAGCAGTACTTC
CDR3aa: CASSIDGGGYEQYF

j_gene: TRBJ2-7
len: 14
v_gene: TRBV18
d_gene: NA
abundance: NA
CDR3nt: TGTGCCAGCTCACGAACGGACACCAATTACGAGCAGTACTTC
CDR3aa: CASSRTDTNYEQYF

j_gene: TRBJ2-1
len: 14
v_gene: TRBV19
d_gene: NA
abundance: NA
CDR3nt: TGTGCCAGTAGTATGACTAGGGCCCTGAATGAGCAGTTCTTC
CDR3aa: CASSMTRALNEQFF

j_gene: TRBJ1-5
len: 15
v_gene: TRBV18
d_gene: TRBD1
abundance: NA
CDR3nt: TGTGCCAGCTCACCACTGACAGGGGCCAATCAGCCCCAGCATTTT
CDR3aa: CASSPLTGANQPQHF

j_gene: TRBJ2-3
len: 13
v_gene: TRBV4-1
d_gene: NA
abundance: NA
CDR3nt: TGCGCCAGCAGCCAAGACCAAAAAGATACGCAGTATTTT
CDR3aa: CASSQDQKDTQYF

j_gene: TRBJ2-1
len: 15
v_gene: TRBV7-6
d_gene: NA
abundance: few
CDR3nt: TGTGCCAGCAGGGAAACAGGGAGCTCCTACAATGAGCAGTTCTTC
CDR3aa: CASRETGSSYNEQFF

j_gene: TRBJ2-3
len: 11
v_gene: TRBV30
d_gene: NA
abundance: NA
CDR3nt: TGTGCCGGGAGCCCTTTGGATACGCAGTATTTT
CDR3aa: CAGSPLDTQYF

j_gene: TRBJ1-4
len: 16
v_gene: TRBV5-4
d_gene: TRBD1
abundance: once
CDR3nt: TGTGCCAGCAGCTTAGGACAGGGAGGGAGAGGTGAAAAACTGTTTTTT
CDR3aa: CASSLGQGGRGEKLFF

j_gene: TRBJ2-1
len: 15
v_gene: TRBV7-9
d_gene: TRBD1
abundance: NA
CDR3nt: TGTGCCAGCAGCTCCTGGACAGGGGACTACAATGAGCAGTTCTTC
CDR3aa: CASSSWTGDYNEQFF

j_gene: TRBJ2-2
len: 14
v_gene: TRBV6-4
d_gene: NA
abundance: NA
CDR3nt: TGTGCCAGCAGTGACTCGCCAGGGACCGGGGAGCTGTTTTTT
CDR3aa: CASSDSPGTGELFF

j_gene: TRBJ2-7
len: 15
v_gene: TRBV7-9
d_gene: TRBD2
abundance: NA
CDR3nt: TGTGCCAGCAGCTTAGGACTAGCGGGGATCTACGAGCAGTACTTC
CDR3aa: CASSLGLAGIYEQYF

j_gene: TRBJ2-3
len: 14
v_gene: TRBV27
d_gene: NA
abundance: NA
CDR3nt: TGTGCCAGCAGTTTGTATCCGGGCACAGATACGCAGTATTTT
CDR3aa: CASSLYPGTDTQYF

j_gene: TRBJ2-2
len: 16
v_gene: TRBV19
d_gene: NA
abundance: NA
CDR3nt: TGTGCCAGTAGTTTCCTGCGGGGGCTCAACACCGGGGAGCTGTTTTTT
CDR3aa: CASSFLRGLNTGELFF

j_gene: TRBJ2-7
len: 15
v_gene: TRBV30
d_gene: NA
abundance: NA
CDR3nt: TGTGCCTACACCCCGCAACCGGGACTTCGCTACGAGCAGTACTTC
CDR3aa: CAYTPQPGLRYEQYF

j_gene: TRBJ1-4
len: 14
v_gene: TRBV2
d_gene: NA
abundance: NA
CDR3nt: TGTGCCAGCAGCCCATCCCCAACTAATGAAAAACTGTTTTTT
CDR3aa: CASSPSPTNEKLFF

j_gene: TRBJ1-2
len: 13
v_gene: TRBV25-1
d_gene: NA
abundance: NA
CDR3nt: TGTGCCAGCAGCCCGTTGCAGGGCTATGGCTACACCTTC
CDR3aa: CASSPLQGYGYTF

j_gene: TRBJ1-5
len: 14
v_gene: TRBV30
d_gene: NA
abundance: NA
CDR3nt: TGTGCCTGGAGCGCGGGGGGTCCCGCCGAGCCCCAGCATTTT
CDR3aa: CAWSAGGPAEPQHF